The next 24 T cell receptor beta chains were all read from a single sample in a study of T cells after yellow fever vaccination. TCRdb reprocessed the 5' RACE reads via MiXCR and lists one record per CDR3 protein. The sample holds about 580,000 distinct CDR3 sequences, less than 20% seen once. This specimen was PBMCs, taken around 5 days after the first yellow fever vaccination. The receptor set was obtained from a young man who received the YFV17D yellow fever vaccine.

V usage is TRBV20-1 and J usage is TRBJ2-7, with TRBD1 matching over 7 bases. CDR3 length: 15 amino acids. V gave up 3 bases and J gave up 3 bases; unmatched junction bases: 11. Germline CDR1 reads DFQATT; CDR2 reads SNEGSKA (reference sequence). The CDR3 DNA reads as TGCAGTGCTAGTCCCCCACAGACAGGGAACTACGAGCAGTACTTC. Protein sequence: CSASPPQTGNYEQYF.

This clonotype was seen more than once but under ten times. The chain combines TRBV13 with TRBJ2-1; TRBD2 agrees at 8 bases. Losses at the gene ends were 5 bases for V and 2 bases for J; bases not matched to a gene: 2. The CDR3 is 14 residues long. Germline V lookup: CDR1 PRHDT, CDR2 FYEKMQ (reference sequence). CDR3 sequence (DNA): TGTGCCAGCAGCCGCGGGAGGCCCTACAATGAGCAGTTCTTC. Its protein is CASSRGRPYNEQFF.

This clonotype was picked up a small number of times. This chain joins TRBV7-9 and TRBJ1-5; 10 nucleotides agree with TRBD1. V dropped 10 bases and J dropped 8; count of bases not matched to a gene: 17. Germline-derived CDR1 and CDR2 are SEHNR and FQNEAQ (reference sequence). The CDR3 length is 16 residues. The CDR3 DNA reads as TGTGCCACCCGAGGATTGGGACAGGGGACGTTGGAGCCCCAGCATTTT. It is translated as CATRGLGQGTLEPQHF. Using reference TRBV7-9 and TRBJ1-5 for the parts outside the CDR3, the full variable domain is DTGVSQNPRHKITKRGQNVTFRCDPISEHNRLYWYRQTLGQGPEFLTYFQNEAQLEKSRLLSDRFSAERPKGSFSTLEIQRTEQGDSAMYLCATRGLGQGTLEPQHFGDGTRLSIL.

This clonotype has a handful of counts. V usage is TRBV2 and J usage is TRBJ2-5; maybe TRBD2 (6 bases). V was clipped by 4 bases and J by 5 bases, with 17 bases between them. The CDR3 loop spans 15 amino acids. CDR1 and CDR2 from the germline V gene are SNHLY and FYNNEI. The CDR3 loop is CASSGLGGAKETQYF. The CDR3 bases are TGTGCCAGCAGTGGGCTAGGCGGGGCTAAGGAGACCCAGTACTTC.

The sample holds a few counts of this clonotype. V usage is TRBV5-5 and J usage is TRBJ2-2; D not certain. The CDR3 runs to 15 residues. Trimming removed 5 bases at V and 1 base at J, with 12 bases between. Germline CDR1 reads SGHKS; CDR2 reads YYEKEE (reference sequence). CDR3 in amino acids: CASSPTVVNTGELFF. The CDR3 nucleotides read TGTGCCAGCAGTCCGACCGTTGTGAACACCGGGGAGCTGTTTTTT.

This clonotype came up a few times. The J gene is TRBJ1-6, the V gene TRBV12-3 or TRBV12-4, with 9 bases that match TRBD1. CDR3 length: 14 residues. Germline trimming cut 5 bases from V and 10 bases from J; bases unmatched to any gene: 6. In nucleotides, the CDR3 is TGTGCCAGCAGTGACACAGGGGGCAGGTCACCCCTCCACTTT. Translated: CASSDTGGRSPLHF.

There are a few counts of this clonotype. The chain recombines TRBV25-1 with TRBJ2-2; D is uncertain. The CDR3 spans 14 residues. Germline V gives CDR1 MGHDK, CDR2 SYGVNS. Trimming stripped 4 bases from V and 3 bases from J, with 9 bases between. For the CDR3, the DNA is TGTGCCAGCAGTGGAAAGAAGGACACCGGGGAGCTGTTTTTT. Its protein product is CASSGKKDTGELFF.

There are many counts of this clonotype. The chain has TRBV10-3 and TRBJ2-3, with TRBD1 matching over 7 bases. V lost 6 bases to trimming and J lost 0 bases; unmatched junction nucleotides: 6. This CDR3 has 15 residues. CDR1 is ENHRY and CDR2 is SYGVKD in the germline V gene. CDR3 region: CAIRKDRTSTDTQYF. The CDR3 bases are TGTGCCATCAGGAAGGACAGGACTAGCACAGATACGCAGTATTTT.

This sequence joins TRBV10-3 and TRBJ1-5; D uncertain. V lost 7 bases and J lost 7, with 11 bases in between. Germline V gene sequence: CDR1 ENHRY, CDR2 SYGVKD. The CDR3 consists of 12 residues. The CDR3 DNA is TGTGCCATCAATTCGGGGTCCCAGCCCCAGCATTTT. As protein: CAINSGSQPQHF.

There are a few counts of this clonotype. The chain has TRBV20-1 and TRBJ2-7, with a weak D call TRBD1 (5 bases). V was cut by 1 base and J by 3 bases, with 13 bases left in between. There are 14 residues in the CDR3. CDR1 and CDR2 from the germline V gene are DFQATT and SNEGSKA (reference sequence). The CDR3 DNA reads TGCAGTGCTAGAGCGGGCCGGACAAACTACGAGCAGTACGTC. This encodes CSARAGRTNYEQYV.

The chain uses TRBV4-2 and TRBJ1-4, with D tentatively TRBD1 (5 bases). The CDR3 consists of 15 residues. Germline values: CDR1 LGHNA, CDR2 YNFKEQ. With 0 bases removed from V and 7 bases from J, the gap between germline ends came to 12 bases. CDR3 protein: CASSQDTRVTEKLFF. CDR3 nucleotide sequence: TGTGCCAGCAGCCAAGATACCAGGGTAACTGAAAAACTGTTTTTT.

This clonotype appeared a few times. This rearrangement joins TRBV7-9 to TRBJ2-3; 7 positions agree with TRBD1. The germline V gene encodes CDR1 SEHNR and CDR2 FQNEAQ (reference sequence). There are 15 residues in the CDR3. V trimming: 5 bases; J trimming: 4 bases; junction bases outside the gene matches: 9. CDR3 amino acids: CASSPRQGPADTQYF. The CDR3 DNA reads as TGTGCCAGCAGCCCCCGACAGGGTCCCGCAGATACGCAGTATTTT.

This clonotype has more than one count but fewer than ten. This rearrangement joins TRBV7-2 to TRBJ2-2; D is perhaps TRBD1 or TRBD2 (5 bases each). V dropped 4 bases and J dropped 6 bases, with 9 bases sitting between them. The CDR3 runs to 13 residues. Germline V gives CDR1 SGHTA, CDR2 FQGNSA. DNA of the CDR3: TGTGCCAGCAGCTCCGGGGCTGCCGGGGAGCTGTTTTTT. It specifies CASSSGAAGELFF.

There are many counts of this clonotype. The junction differs from germline at one of its ends, possibly a read error. The chain links TRBV5-1 to TRBJ1-2; D is perhaps TRBD1 (5 bases). The CDR3 contains 13 residues. Germline values: CDR1 SGHRS, CDR2 YFSETQ. CDR3: CASSLVGADGYTF. CDR3 bases: TGTGCCAGCAGCTTGGTCGGGGCGGATGGCTACACCTTC.

V gene TRBV29-1 combines with J gene TRBJ1-1; D not certain. Looked up from germline, CDR1 is SQVTM and CDR2 is ANQGSEA. This CDR3 contains 13 residues. V was clipped by 6 bases and J by 1 base, with 12 bases between them. Written as DNA, the CDR3 is TGCAGCGTGTCCAGTTGGGAGAACACTGAAGCTTTCTTT. Encoded protein: CSVSSWENTEAFF.

This clonotype showed up just a few times. The chain links TRBV28 to TRBJ1-1; 7 bases are shared with TRBD1. The CDR3 is 11 residues long. V shed 10 bases, J shed 10 bases, and the junction held 9 bases outside the gene matches. The germline gives CDR1 MDHEN, CDR2 SYDVKM. The CDR3 reads CATDRARGAFF. The CDR3 DNA reads as TGTGCCACCGACAGGGCAAGGGGAGCTTTCTTT.

The V gene is TRBV15, the J gene TRBJ2-4; D is perhaps TRBD2 (6 bases). This CDR3 is built from 14 residues. The V gene lost 0 bases and the J gene lost 7 bases, with 10 bases spanning the gap. CDR1 and CDR2 from the germline V gene are LNHNV and YYDKDF (reference sequence). The chain's CDR3 is CATSRDNGGNIQYF. In DNA form, the CDR3 reads TGTGCCACCAGCAGAGATAATGGGGGGAACATTCAGTACTTC. The full variable domain, rest sourced from reference TRBV15 and TRBJ2-4, is DAMVIQNPRYQVTQFGKPVTLSCSQTLNHNVMYWYQQKSSQAPKLLFHYYDKDFNNEADTPDNFQSRRPNTSFCFLDIRSPGLGDTAMYLCATSRDNGGNIQYFGAGTRLSVL.

This chain uses TRBV12-5 with TRBJ2-5; the D is unclear. The germline V gene encodes CDR1 LGHNT and CDR2 FRNRAP. This CDR3 is 12 amino acids long. V lost 2 bases and J 5 bases, leaving 6 bases between the germline ends. The chain's CDR3 is CASGLSEETQYF. The CDR3 DNA is TGTGCTAGTGGTTTGTCGGAGGAGACCCAGTACTTC.

This chain joins TRBV6-1 and TRBJ1-5; 8 nucleotides align to TRBD1. Germline-derived CDR1 and CDR2 are MNHNS and SASEGT. This CDR3 region has 14 residues. Trimming cost V 4 bases and J 5 bases; bases outside gene matches: 4. Here the CDR3 DNA reads TGTGCCAGCAGTGGGAGACAGGGGTATCAGCCCCAGCATTTT. Amino acid sequence: CASSGRQGYQPQHF.

The sample holds a few counts of this clonotype. The rearrangement links TRBV6-1 to TRBJ2-6, with TRBD1 matching 8 bases. Trimming at V came to 7 bases and at J to 1 base, leaving 6 bases not matched to a gene. This CDR3 is 16 amino acids long. The V gene's germline CDR1 is MNHNS and CDR2 SASEGT. CDR3 loop: CASTTTGASGANVLTF. In DNA, the CDR3 is TGTGCCAGCACTACGACAGGGGCTTCTGGGGCCAACGTCCTGACTTTC.

The rearrangement joins TRBV7-6 to TRBJ2-1; D possibly corresponds to TRBD1 (6 bases). V shed 5 bases and J shed 2 bases, with 13 bases lying between them. The CDR3 has 15 amino acids. The germline V gene has CDR1 SGHVS and CDR2 FNYEAQ. The CDR3 DNA is TGTGCCAGCAGCGCTACAGGGTCGCCCTACAATGAGCAGTTCTTC. Residues: CASSATGSPYNEQFF.

Only a few counts were recorded for this clonotype. The CDR3 region has the DNA TGCGCCAGCAGCCCGGGACAGCCGAGCAATCAGCCCCAGCATTTT. It codes for CASSPGQPSNQPQHF. This rearrangement joins TRBV5-1 to TRBJ1-5; TRBD1 agrees at 7 bases. The germline CDR1 and CDR2 sequences are SGHRS and YFSETQ. V lost 4 bases and J lost 1; bases outside the gene matches: 5. This CDR3 comprises 15 residues.

CDR3 residues: CASSRPGLAGGPCYEQYV. CDR3 bases: TGTGCCAGCAGCCGTCCGGGACTAGCGGGGGGGCCTTGCTACGAGCAGTACGTC. The rearrangement links TRBV7-3 to TRBJ2-7; 16 nucleotides agree with TRBD2. Unmatched junction bases numbered 10, after V lost 5 bases and J lost 3 bases. The V gene's germline CDR1 is SGHTA and CDR2 FQGTGA. The CDR3 runs 18 residues.

The chain combines TRBV6-1 with TRBJ1-2; D ambiguous. V gave up 11 bases and J gave up 1 base, with 20 bases separating them. The germline V gene encodes CDR1 MNHNS and CDR2 SASEGT. The CDR3 sequence is 15 residues long. DNA for the CDR3: TGTGCCGCAGCGCCCCGGGGAGACGATAACTATGGCTACACCTTC. Amino acid sequence: CAAAPRGDDNYGYTF.